Below, one TCR beta chain is given with its context. Its antigen is currently unknown. The record originates from a study of cytomegalovirus exposure and HLA in healthy donors. Study overall: Per a later analysis, the approximately 600 first-cohort and some 110 validation repertoires shared one platform.

Study outcomes and limitations: Most TCRs appeared rarely, but some public TCRs recurred in many donors.

Trimming removed 3 bases from V and 0 bases from J; junction bases left unmatched: 13. Germline CDR1 ENHRY, CDR2 SYGVKD. This CDR3 has 19 amino acids. Using immunoSEQ multiplex PCR, the repertoire was profiled, and TCRdb retains in-frame clones only, with some absent. Among 130,000 to 150,000 clones, approximately 86% were seen once, and the ten largest hold less than 5.5%. Sequencing input: PBMCs. The TCR originated in a man aged 18-30 years in good health and CMV-seropositive. This chain uses TRBV10-3 with TRBJ2-1; 8 bases agree with TRBD2. The CDR3 DNA is TGTGCCATCAGTGACTACGGGGGGGGCTCCACTAGCTCCTACAATGAGCAGTTCTTC. It translates to CAISDYGGGSTSSYNEQFF.